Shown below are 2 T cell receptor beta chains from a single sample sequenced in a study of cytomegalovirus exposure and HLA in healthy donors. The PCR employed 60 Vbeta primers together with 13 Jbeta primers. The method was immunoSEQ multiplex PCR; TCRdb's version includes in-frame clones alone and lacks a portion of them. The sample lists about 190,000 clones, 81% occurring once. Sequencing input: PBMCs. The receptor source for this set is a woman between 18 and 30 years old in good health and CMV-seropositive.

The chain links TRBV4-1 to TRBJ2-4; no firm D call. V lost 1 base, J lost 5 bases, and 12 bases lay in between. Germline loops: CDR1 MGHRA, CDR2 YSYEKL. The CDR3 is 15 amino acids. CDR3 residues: CASSQGVGDQNIQYF. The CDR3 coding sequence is TGCGCCAGCAGCCAAGGTGTAGGAGACCAAAACATTCAGTACTTC.

DNA for the CDR3: TGTGCCAGCAGCTTGGTTCAGGGAACAGATACGCAGTATTTT. The encoded protein is CASSLVQGTDTQYF. This sequence joins TRBV7-9 and TRBJ2-3, with D possibly being TRBD1 (5 bases). V was cut by 3 bases and J by 3 bases, with 10 bases left in between. Germline V gene data show CDR1 as SEHNR and CDR2 as FQNEAQ (reference sequence). The CDR3 has 14 residues.